These 12 T cell receptor beta chains were all obtained from the same sample, sequenced in a study of T cells in Graves' hyperthyroidism and ophthalmopathy. Amplification yielded TCR beta CDR3 regions, with RNA transcripts as the source. A set of HTBI primers served as the primers for a first-round RT-PCR of the TCR CDR3. One entry per CDR3 protein results from TCRdb running MiXCR on the multiplex PCR reads. The table lists around 190,000 distinct CDR3 sequences, about a sixth of them singletons, with about 56% in the top ten. Material for sequencing was blood. The receptors stem from a woman aged 45-65 years with Graves' hyperthyroidism.

This clonotype was counted ten times or more. CDR3 loop: CASSRDVNRRAFF. Here the CDR3 DNA reads TGCGCCAGCAGCCGCGACGTAAATAGACGAGCTTTCTTT. The J gene is TRBJ1-1, the V gene TRBV5-1, with unresolved D. The CDR3 has 13 amino acids. V was shortened by 4 bases and J by 10 bases, with 17 bases between the two germline ends. The germline CDR1 and CDR2 sequences are SGHRS and YFSETQ.

This clonotype was recorded many times. The chain uses TRBV15 and TRBJ2-3; 7 bases are a match to TRBD1. The CDR3 extends over 14 amino acids. Germline CDR1 and CDR2: LNHNV and YYDKDF (reference sequence). Trimming at V came to 1 base and at J to 6 bases, leaving 4 bases not matched to a gene. CDR3 residues: CATSRGTGADTQYF. CDR3 bases: TGTGCCACCAGCAGAGGAACAGGGGCGGATACGCAGTATTTT.

This clonotype occurred a few times. CDR3 in DNA: TGCAGTGCTAGCGGAAATAGCGGGAGCTCCTACGAGCAGTACTTC. Protein sequence: CSASGNSGSSYEQYF. V gene TRBV20-1 combines with J gene TRBJ2-7; 9 nucleotides line up with TRBD2. The CDR3 is 15 residues long. Germline CDR1 reads DFQATT; CDR2 reads SNEGSKA (reference sequence). V lost 3 bases, J lost 0 bases, and 6 bases stayed unmatched.

Many counts were recorded for this clonotype. The chain recombines TRBV11-2 with TRBJ2-1; D possibly matches TRBD1 or TRBD2 (5 bases each). Germline V gene sequence: CDR1 SGHAT, CDR2 FQNNGV. The CDR3 runs 17 residues. V gave up 0 bases and J gave up 5 bases, with 17 bases separating them. CDR3 in DNA: TGTGCCAGCAGCTTAGATGAATGGGGGAGAGGGAACAATGAGCAGTTCTTC. Translation: CASSLDEWGRGNNEQFF.

This clonotype was observed many times. The chain uses TRBV20-1 and TRBJ2-6; D is uncertain. The CDR3 has 19 residues. V lost 4 bases to trimming and J lost 0 bases, with 22 bases between them. The germline V gene encodes CDR1 DFQATT and CDR2 SNEGSKA (reference sequence). The CDR3 DNA follows: TGCAGTGCTATAAAGAACGTGGGTCAGATCCTCTCTGGGGCCAACGTCCTGACTTTC. Amino acids: CSAIKNVGQILSGANVLTF.

This clonotype was counted a few times. The rearrangement uses TRBV29-1 and TRBJ1-1; perhaps TRBD1 as D (5 bases). CDR1 and CDR2 from the germline V gene are SQVTM and ANQGSEA. The CDR3 contains 10 residues. This CDR3 reads CVGHNTEAFF. Written as DNA, the CDR3 is TGCGTCGGACACAACACTGAAGCTTTCTTT.

This clonotype has a count of ten or more. V usage is TRBV7-2 and J usage is TRBJ2-7, with 7 bases matching TRBD1. J lost 6 bases, V lost 11 bases, and 10 bases had no gene match. From germline, CDR1 is SGHTA and CDR2 FQGNSA. CDR3 length equals 12 residues. The DNA for the CDR3 is TGTGCCTCCCTCCGACAGGGCGGCGAGCAGTACTTC. Protein sequence: CASLRQGGEQYF.

This clonotype has ten or more counts. The V call is TRBV20-1, the J call TRBJ1-1; 7 bases align to TRBD1. Germline V lookup: CDR1 DFQATT, CDR2 SNEGSKA (reference sequence). Unmatched junction bases numbered 10, after V lost 3 bases and J lost 3 bases. There are 15 residues in the CDR3. As DNA, the CDR3 is TGCAGTGCTAGGATTATAGAGGGGGCAGACACTGAAGCTTTCTTT. It yields the protein CSARIIEGADTEAFF.

The sample holds many counts of this clonotype. V is TRBV20-1 and J is TRBJ2-3; D remains unclear. With 7 bases removed from V and 6 bases from J, the gap between germline ends came to 11 bases. Germline lookup yields CDR1 DFQATT and CDR2 SNEGSKA (reference sequence). This CDR3 is 11 amino acids long. The CDR3 loop reads CSVDSGDTQYF. DNA of the CDR3: TGCAGTGTAGATAGTGGCGATACGCAGTATTTT.

The chain employs TRBV7-6 and TRBJ2-7; TRBD2 matches at 8 bases. Germline loops: CDR1 SGHVS, CDR2 FNYEAQ. The CDR3 loop spans 14 amino acids. V shed 3 bases and J 3 bases; nucleotides not matched to a gene: 4. The CDR3 DNA reads as TGTGCCAGCAGCTTCACAGCGGGAGACTACGAGCAGTACTTC. Its translation is CASSFTAGDYEQYF. The full variable domain, its missing parts supplied by reference TRBV7-6 and TRBJ2-7, is GAGVSQSPRYKVTKRGQDVALRCDPISGHVSLYWYRQALGQGPEFLTYFNYEAQQDKSGLPNDRFSAERPEGSISTLTIQRTEQRDSAMYRCASSFTAGDYEQYFGPGTRLTVT.

This clonotype was counted at least ten times. The chain is built from TRBV7-6 and TRBJ2-1; D unresolved. The CDR3 runs to 15 residues. Deletions cut 0 bases from V and 7 bases from J, with 13 bases between. CDR1 and CDR2 from the germline V gene are SGHVS and FNYEAQ. The CDR3 reads CASSLAGLTLNEQFF. In nucleotides, the CDR3 is TGTGCCAGCAGCTTAGCTGGGCTAACCCTAAATGAGCAGTTCTTC.

In this sample, this clonotype turned up many times. This chain joins TRBV24-1 and TRBJ1-1; 7 bases are shared with TRBD1. The CDR3 length is 15 residues. The germline gives CDR1 KGHDR, CDR2 SFDVKD. V was clipped by 4 bases and J by 5 bases; unmatched bases: 9. CDR3 sequence (DNA): TGTGCCACCAGTGACTCCAGACAGGGCGATACTGAAGCTTTCTTT. Encoded protein: CATSDSRQGDTEAFF.